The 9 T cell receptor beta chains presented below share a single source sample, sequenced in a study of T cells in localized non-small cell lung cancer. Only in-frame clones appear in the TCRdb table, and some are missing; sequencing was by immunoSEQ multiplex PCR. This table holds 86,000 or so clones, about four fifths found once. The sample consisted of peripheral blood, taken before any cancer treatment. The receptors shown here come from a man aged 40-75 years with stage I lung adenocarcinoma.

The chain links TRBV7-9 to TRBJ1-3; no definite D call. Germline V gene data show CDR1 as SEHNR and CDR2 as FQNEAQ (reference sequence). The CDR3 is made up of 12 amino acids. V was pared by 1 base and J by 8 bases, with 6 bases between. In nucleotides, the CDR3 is TGTGCCAGCAGCTTAGTAGAGGACACCATATATTTT. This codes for CASSLVEDTIYF. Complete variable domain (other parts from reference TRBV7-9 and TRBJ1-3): DTGVSQNPRHKITKRGQNVTFRCDPISEHNRLYWYRQTLGQGPEFLTYFQNEAQLEKSRLLSDRFSAERPKGSFSTLEIQRTEQGDSAMYLCASSLVEDTIYFGEGSWLTVV.

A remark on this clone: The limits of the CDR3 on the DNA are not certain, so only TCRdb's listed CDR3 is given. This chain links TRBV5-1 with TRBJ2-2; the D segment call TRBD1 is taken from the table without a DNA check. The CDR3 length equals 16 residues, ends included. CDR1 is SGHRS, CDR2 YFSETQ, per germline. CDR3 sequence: CASSLMTGFGAGELFF.

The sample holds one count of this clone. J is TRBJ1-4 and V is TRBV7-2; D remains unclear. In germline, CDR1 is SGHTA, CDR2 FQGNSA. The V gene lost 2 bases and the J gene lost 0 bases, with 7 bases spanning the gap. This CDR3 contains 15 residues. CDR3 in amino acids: CASSLLSATNEKLFF. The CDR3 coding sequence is TGTGCCAGCAGCTTATTGTCCGCAACTAATGAAAAACTGTTTTTT.

The CDR3 region has the DNA TGCGCCAGCAGCCCCCGGGACGTAGCCTACGAGCAGTACTTC. Translated: CASSPRDVAYEQYF. The chain combines TRBV5-1 with TRBJ2-7; D tentatively reads TRBD1 or TRBD2 (5 bases each). CDR1 and CDR2 (germline): SGHRS, YFSETQ. This CDR3 is built from 14 residues. Trimming left V 4 bases short and J 2 bases short, with 13 bases between.

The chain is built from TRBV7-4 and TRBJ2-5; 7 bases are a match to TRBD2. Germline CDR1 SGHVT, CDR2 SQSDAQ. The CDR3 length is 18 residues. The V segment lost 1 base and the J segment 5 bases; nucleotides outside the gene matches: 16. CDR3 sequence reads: CASSLGRWVSGLQETQYF. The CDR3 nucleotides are TGTGCCAGCAGCTTAGGGCGGTGGGTTAGCGGGCTTCAGGAGACCCAGTACTTC. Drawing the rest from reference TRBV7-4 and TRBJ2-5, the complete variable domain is GAGVSQSPRYKVAKRGRDVALRCDSISGHVTLYWYRQTLGQGSEVLTYSQSDAQRDKSGRPSGRFSAERPERSVSTLKIQRTEQGDSAVYLCASSLGRWVSGLQETQYFGPGTRLLVL.

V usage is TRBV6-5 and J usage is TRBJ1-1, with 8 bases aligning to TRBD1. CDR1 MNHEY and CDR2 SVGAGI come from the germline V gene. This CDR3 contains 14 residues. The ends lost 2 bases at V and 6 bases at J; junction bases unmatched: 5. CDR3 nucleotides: TGTGCCAGCAGTTACCCAGGGGGCGCCGCTGAAGCTTTCTTT. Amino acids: CASSYPGGAAEAFF.

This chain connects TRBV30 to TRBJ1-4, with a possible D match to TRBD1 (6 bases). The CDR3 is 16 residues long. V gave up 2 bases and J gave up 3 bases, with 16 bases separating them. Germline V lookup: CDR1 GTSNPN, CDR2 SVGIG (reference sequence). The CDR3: CAWSFERGPPNEKLFF. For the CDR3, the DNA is TGTGCCTGGAGTTTTGAACGGGGGCCACCTAATGAAAAACTGTTTTTT. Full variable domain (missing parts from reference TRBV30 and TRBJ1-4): SQTIHQWPATLVQPVGSPLSLECTVEGTSNPNLYWYRQAAGRGLQLLFYSVGIGQISSEVPQNLSASRPQDRQFILSSKKLLLSDSGFYLCAWSFERGPPNEKLFFGSGTQLSVL.

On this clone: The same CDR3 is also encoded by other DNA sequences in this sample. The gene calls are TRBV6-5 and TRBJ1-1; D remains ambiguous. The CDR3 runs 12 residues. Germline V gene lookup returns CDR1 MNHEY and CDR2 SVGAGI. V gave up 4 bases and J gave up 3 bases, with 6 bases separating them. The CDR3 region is CASSSRDTEAFF. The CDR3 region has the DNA TGTGCCAGCAGTTCCCGGGACACTGAAGCTTTCTTT.

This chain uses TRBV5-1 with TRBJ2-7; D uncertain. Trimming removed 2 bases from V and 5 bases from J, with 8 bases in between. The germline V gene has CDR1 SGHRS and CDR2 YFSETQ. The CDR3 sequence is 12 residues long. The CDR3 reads CASSLNFDEQYF. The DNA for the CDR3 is TGCGCCAGCAGCTTAAATTTTGACGAGCAGTACTTC.